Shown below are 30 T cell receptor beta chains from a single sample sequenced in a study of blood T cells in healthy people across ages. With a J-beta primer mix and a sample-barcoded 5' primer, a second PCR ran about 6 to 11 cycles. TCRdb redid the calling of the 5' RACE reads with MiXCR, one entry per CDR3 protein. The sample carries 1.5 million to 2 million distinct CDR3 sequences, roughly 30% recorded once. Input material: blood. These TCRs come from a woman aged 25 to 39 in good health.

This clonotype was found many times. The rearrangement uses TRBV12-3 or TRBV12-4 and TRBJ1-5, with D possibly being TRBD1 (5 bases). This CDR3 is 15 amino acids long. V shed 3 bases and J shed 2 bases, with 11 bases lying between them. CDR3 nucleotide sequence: TGTGCCAGCAGTTTTGAGGGGCGGGGCAATCAGCCCCAGCATTTT. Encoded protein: CASSFEGRGNQPQHF.

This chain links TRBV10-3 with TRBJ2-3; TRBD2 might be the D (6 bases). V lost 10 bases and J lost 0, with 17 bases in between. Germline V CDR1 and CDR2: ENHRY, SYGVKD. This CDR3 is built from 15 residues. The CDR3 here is CATGPVGGSTDTQYF. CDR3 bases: TGTGCCACCGGCCCGGTCGGGGGTAGCACAGATACGCAGTATTTT.

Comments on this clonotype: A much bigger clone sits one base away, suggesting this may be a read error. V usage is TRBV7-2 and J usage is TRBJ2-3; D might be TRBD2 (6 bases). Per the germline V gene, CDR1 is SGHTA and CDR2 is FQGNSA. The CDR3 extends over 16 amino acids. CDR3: CAGSLTPSGLTDTQYF. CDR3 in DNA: TGTGCCGGCAGCTTAACCCCTTCGGGACTCACAGATACGCAGTATTTT. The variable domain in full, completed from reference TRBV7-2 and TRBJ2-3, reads GAGVSQSPSNKVTEKGKDVELRCDPISGHTALYWYRQSLGQGLEFLIYFQGNSAPDKSGLPSDRFSAERTGGSVSTLTIQRTQQEDSAVYLCAGSLTPSGLTDTQYFGPGTRLTVL.

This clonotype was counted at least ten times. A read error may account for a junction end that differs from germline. The DNA for the CDR3 is TGTGCCAGCAGCTTAGATTTAGAGACCCAGTACTTC. Its protein product is CASSLDLETQYF. This chain connects TRBV5-1 to TRBJ2-5; D uncertain. Germline V gives CDR1 SGHRS, CDR2 YFSETQ. This CDR3 is 12 amino acids long.

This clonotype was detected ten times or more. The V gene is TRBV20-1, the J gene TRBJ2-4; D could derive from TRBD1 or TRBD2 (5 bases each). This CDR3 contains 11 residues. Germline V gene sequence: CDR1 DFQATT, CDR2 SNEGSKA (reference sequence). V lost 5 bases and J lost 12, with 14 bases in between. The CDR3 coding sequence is TGCAGTGCTGCTCAGGGAGCGGATCAGTACTTC. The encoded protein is CSAAQGADQYF.

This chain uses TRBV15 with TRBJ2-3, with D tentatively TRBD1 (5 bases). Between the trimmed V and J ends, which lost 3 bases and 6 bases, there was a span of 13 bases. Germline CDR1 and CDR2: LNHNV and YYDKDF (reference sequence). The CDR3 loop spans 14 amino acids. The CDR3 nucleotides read TGTGCCACCAGCAGGACTCGGACACCGGATACGCAGTATTTT. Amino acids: CATSRTRTPDTQYF. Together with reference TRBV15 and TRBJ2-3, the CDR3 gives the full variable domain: DAMVIQNPRYQVTQFGKPVTLSCSQTLNHNVMYWYQQKSSQAPKLLFHYYDKDFNNEADTPDNFQSRRPNTSFCFLDIRSPGLGDTAMYLCATSRTRTPDTQYFGPGTRLTVL.

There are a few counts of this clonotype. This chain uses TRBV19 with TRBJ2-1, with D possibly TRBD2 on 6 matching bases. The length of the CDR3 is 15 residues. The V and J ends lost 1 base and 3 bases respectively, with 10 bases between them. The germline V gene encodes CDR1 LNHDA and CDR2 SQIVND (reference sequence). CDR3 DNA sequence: TGTGCCAGTAGTATAGTAGGCGGGGTCTACAATGAGCAGTTCTTC. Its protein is CASSIVGGVYNEQFF.

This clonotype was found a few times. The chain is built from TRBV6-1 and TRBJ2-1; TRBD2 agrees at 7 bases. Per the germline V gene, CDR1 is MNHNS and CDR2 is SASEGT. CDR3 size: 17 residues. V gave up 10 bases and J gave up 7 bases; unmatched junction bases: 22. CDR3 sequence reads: CAIKRASGGENVNEQFF. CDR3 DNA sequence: TGTGCCATCAAAAGGGCTAGCGGTGGAGAGAATGTAAATGAGCAGTTCTTC.

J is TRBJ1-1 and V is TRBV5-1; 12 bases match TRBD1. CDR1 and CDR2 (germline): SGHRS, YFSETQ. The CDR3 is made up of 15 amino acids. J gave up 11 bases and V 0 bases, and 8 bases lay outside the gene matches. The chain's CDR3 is CASSLGGTGGAWAFF. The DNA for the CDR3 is TGCGCCAGCAGCTTGGGGGGGACAGGGGGCGCCTGGGCTTTCTTT.

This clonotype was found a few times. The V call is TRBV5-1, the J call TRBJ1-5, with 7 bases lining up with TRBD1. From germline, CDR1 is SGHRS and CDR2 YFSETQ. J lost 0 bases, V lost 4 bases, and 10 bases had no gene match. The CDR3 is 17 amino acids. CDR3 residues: CASSRSPGGNSNQPQHF. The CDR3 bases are TGCGCCAGCAGCAGGAGTCCAGGGGGGAATAGCAATCAGCCCCAGCATTTT. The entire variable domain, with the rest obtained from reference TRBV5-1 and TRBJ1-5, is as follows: KAGVTQTPRYLIKTRGQQVTLSCSPISGHRSVSWYQQTPGQGLQFLFEYFSETQRNKGNFPGRFSGRQFSNSRSEMNVSTLELGDSALYLCASSRSPGGNSNQPQHFGDGTRLSIL.

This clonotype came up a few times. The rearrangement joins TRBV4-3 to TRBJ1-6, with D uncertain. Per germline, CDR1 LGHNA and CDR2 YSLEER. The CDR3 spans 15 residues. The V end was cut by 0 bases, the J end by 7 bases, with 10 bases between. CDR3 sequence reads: CASSQERIANSPLHF. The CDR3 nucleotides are TGCGCCAGCAGCCAAGAGCGGATAGCCAATTCACCCCTCCACTTT.

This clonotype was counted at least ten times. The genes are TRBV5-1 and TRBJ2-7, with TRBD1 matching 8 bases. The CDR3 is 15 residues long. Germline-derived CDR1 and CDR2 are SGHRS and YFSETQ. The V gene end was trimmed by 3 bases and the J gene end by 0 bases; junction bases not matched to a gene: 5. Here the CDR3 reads CASSSGTGRSYEQYF. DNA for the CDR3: TGCGCCAGCAGCTCGGGGACAGGACGCTCCTACGAGCAGTACTTC.

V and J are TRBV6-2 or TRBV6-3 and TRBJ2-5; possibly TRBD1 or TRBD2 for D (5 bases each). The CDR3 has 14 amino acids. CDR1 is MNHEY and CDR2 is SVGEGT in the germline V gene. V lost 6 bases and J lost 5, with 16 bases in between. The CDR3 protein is CASSRGDTKETQYF. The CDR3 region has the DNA TGTGCCAGCAGCCGAGGGGATACGAAGGAGACCCAGTACTTC.

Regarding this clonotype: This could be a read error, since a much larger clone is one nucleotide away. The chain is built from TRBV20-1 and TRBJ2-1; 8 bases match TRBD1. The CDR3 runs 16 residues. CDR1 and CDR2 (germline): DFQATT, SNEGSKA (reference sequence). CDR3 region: CNARDAGTGDYNEQFF. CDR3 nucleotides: TGCAATGCTAGAGATGCCGGGACAGGAGATTACAATGAGCAGTTCTTC.

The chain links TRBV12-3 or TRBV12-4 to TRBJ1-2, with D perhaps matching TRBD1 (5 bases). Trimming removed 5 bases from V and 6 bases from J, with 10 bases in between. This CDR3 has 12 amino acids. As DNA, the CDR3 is TGTGCCAGCAGTCTCCGGGACCATGGCTACACCTTC. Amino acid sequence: CASSLRDHGYTF.

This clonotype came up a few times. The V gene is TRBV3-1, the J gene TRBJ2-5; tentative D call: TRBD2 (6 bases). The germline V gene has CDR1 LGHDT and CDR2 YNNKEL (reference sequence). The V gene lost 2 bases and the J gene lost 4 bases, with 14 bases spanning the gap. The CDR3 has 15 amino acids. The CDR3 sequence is CASSQYLAKGETQYF. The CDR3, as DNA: TGTGCCAGCAGCCAATATCTAGCGAAGGGAGAGACCCAGTACTTC.

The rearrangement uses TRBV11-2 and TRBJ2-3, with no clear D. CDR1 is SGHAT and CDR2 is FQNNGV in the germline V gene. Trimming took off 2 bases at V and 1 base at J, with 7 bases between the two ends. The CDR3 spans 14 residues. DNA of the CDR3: TGTGCCAGCAGCTTAATCAGTGGCACAGATACGCAGTATTTT. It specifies CASSLISGTDTQYF.

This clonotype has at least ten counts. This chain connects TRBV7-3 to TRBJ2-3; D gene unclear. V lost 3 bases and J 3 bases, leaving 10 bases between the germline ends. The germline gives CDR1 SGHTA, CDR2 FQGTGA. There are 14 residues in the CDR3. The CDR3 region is CASSFLGGTDTQYF. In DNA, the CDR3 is TGTGCCAGCAGCTTTCTGGGTGGGACAGATACGCAGTATTTT.

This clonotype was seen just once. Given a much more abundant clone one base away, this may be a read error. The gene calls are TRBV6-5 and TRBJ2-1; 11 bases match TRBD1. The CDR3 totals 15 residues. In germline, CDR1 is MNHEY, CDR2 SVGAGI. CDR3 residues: CASSYGTGGYKEQFF. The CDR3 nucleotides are TGTGCCAGCAGTTACGGGACAGGGGGGTACAAGGAGCAGTTCTTC.

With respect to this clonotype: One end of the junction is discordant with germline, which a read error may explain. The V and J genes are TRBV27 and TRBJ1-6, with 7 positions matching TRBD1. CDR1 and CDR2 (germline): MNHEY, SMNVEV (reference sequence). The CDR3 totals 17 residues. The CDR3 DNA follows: TGTGCCAGCAGATACGTATACAGGGGAGATCAGAATTCACTCCTCCACTTT. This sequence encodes CASRYVYRGDQNSLLHF.

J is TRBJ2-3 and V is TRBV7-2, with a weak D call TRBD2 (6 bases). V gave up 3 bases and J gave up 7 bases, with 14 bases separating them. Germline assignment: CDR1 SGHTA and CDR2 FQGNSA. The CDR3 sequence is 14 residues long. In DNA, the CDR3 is TGTGCCAGCAGCTTCCGGGGGAGGTTAAATACGCAGTATTTT. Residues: CASSFRGRLNTQYF. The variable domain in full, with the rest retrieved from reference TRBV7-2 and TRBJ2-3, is GAGVSQSPSNKVTEKGKDVELRCDPISGHTALYWYRQSLGQGLEFLIYFQGNSAPDKSGLPSDRFSAERTGGSVSTLTIQRTQQEDSAVYLCASSFRGRLNTQYFGPGTRLTVL.

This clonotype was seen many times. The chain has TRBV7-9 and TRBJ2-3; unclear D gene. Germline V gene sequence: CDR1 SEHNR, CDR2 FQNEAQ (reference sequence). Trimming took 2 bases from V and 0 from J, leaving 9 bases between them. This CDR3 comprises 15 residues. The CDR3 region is CASSLNSDSTDTQYF. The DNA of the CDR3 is TGTGCCAGCAGCTTAAACAGCGATAGCACAGATACGCAGTATTTT.

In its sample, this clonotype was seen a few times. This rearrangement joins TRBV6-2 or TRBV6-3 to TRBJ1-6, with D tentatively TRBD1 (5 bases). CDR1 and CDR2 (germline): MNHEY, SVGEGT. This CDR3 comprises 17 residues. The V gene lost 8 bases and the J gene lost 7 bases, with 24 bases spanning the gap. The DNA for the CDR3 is TGTGCCAGCGACCCCGAGGGGCCTAGGGTGGAGAATTCACCCCTCCACTTT. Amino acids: CASDPEGPRVENSPLHF.

The DNA of the CDR3 is TGTGCCAGCAGTTACTCAGGGGATGGCAATCAGCCCCAGCATTTT. Translating gives CASSYSGDGNQPQHF. This chain links TRBV6-6 with TRBJ1-5, with D possibly matching TRBD1 (5 bases). V lost 0 bases to trimming and J lost 2 bases, with 8 bases between them. The CDR3 is 15 amino acids. Looked up from germline, CDR1 is MNHNY and CDR2 is SVGAGI (reference sequence).

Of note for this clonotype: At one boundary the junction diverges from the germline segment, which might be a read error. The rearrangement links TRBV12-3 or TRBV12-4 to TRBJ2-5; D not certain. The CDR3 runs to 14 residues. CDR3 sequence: CASSLNLDQEIQYF. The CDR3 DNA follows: TGTGCCAGCAGTTTAAATCTGGATCAAGAGATCCAGTACTTC.

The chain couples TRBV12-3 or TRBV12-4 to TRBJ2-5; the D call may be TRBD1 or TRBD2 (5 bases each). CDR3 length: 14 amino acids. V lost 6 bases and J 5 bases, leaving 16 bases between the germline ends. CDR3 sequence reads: CASRNTGLGETQYF. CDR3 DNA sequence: TGTGCCAGCAGGAACACGGGGCTTGGGGAGACCCAGTACTTC.

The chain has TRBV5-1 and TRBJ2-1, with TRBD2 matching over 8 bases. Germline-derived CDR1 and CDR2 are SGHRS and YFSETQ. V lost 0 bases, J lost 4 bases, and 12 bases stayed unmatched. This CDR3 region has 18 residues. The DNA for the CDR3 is TGCGCCAGCAGCTTGGATTCGGGCGGGGGGCCACCTTACAATGAGCAGTTCTTC. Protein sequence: CASSLDSGGGPPYNEQFF.

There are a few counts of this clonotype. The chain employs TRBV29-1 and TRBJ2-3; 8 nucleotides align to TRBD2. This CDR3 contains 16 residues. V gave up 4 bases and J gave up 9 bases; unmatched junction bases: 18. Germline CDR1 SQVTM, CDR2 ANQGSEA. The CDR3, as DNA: TGCAGCGTTGGCTGGCGGGGGGTCCGCCGGGGGTGGACGCAGTATTTT. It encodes CSVGWRGVRRGWTQYF.

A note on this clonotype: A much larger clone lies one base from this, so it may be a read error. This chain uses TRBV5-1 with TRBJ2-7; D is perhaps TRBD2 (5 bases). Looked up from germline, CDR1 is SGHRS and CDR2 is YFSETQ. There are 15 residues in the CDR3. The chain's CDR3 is CVSSSCGESSYEQYF. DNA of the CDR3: TGCGTCAGCAGTTCTTGTGGGGAGAGCTCCTACGAGCAGTACTTC.

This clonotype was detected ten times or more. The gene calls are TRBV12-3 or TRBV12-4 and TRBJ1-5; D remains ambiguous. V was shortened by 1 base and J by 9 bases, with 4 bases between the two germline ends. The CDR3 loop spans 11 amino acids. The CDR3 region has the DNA TGTGCCAGCAGTTTAGGGGGGCCCCAGCATTTT. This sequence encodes CASSLGGPQHF.